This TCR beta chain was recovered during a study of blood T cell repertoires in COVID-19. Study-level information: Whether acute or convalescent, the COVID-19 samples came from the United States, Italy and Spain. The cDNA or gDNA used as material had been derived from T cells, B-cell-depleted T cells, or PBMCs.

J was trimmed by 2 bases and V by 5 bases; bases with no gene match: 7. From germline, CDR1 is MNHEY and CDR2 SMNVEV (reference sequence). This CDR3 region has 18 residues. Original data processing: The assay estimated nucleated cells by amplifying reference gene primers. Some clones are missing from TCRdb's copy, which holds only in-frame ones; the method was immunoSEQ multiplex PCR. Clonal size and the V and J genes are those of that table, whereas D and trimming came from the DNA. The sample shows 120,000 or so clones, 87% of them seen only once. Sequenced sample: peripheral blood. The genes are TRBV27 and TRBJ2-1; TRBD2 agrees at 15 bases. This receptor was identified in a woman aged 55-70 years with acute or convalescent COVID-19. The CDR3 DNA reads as TGTGCCAGCAGTGTGCGGACTAGCGGGAGGGCCCCCTACAATGAGCAGTTCTTC. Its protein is CASSVRTSGRAPYNEQFF.